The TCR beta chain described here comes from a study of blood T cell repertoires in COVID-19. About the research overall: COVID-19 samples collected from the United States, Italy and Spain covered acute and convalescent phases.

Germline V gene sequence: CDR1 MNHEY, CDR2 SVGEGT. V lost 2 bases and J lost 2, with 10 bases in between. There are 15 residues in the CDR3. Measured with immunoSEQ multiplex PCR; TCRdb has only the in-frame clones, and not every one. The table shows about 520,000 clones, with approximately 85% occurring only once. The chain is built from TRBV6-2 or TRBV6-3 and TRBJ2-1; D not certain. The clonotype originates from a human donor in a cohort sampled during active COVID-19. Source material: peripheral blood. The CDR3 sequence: CASSYGQVAYNEQFF. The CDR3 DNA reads TGTGCCAGCAGTTACGGGCAGGTCGCCTACAATGAGCAGTTCTTC.